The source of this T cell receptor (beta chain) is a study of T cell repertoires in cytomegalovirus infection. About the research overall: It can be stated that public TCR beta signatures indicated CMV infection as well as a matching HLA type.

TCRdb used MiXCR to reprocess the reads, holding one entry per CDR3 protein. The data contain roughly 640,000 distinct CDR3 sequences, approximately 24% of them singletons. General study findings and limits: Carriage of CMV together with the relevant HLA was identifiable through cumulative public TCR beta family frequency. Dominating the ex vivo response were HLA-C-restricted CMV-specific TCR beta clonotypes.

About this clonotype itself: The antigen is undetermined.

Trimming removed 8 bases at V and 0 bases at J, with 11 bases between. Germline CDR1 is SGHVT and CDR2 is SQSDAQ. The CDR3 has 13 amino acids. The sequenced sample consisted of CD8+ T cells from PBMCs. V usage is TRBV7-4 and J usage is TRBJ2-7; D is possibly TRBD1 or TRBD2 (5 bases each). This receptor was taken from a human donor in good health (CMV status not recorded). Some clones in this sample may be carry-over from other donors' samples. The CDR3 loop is CASAPGRSYEQYF. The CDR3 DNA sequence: TGTGCCAGCGCTCCGGGGCGCTCCTACGAGCAGTACTTC.